The present T cell receptor beta chain was sequenced within a study of blood T cell repertoires in COVID-19. Germline assignment: CDR1 MNHEY and CDR2 SVGAGI. Trimming cost V 4 bases and J 4 bases; bases outside gene matches: 7. This CDR3 comprises 15 residues. Only a few counts were recorded for this clone. Repertoires were generated with immunoSEQ multiplex PCR, while TCRdb's copy carries only in-frame clones and drops some. Of 250,000 to 350,000 clones in the sample, 70% to 90% were seen once. The receptor's source is a man aged 18 to 29 who had recovered from COVID-19. This sequence joins TRBV6-5 and TRBJ2-3, with 8 bases lining up with TRBD2. The source material was peripheral blood. CDR3 bases: TGTGCCAGCAGTTCCCGGGAGGGGGGACCAGATACGCAGTATTTT. It translates to CASSSREGGPDTQYF.